Listed below are T cell receptor beta chains from one sample, sequenced in a study of cytomegalovirus exposure and HLA in healthy donors. Some clones are missing from TCRdb's copy, which holds only in-frame ones; the method was immunoSEQ multiplex PCR. The sample shows 90,000 to 130,000 clones, around 78% of them seen only once. Sequenced: PBMCs. These receptors were taken from a woman in her twenties or thirties in good health and CMV-seronegative. CDR3s include the opening cysteine and the closing phenylalanine or tryptophan.

j_call	v_call	cdr3_aa
TRBJ2-3	TRBV6-1	CASSELAGGPDTQYF
TRBJ2-2	TRBV4-3	CASSHDGSGRATGELFF
TRBJ1-4	TRBV2	CASRRTGSNEKLFF
TRBJ2-3	TRBV23-1	CASRITGDTQYF
TRBJ2-7	TRBV10-1	CASRTVQGAYEQYF
TRBJ2-5	TRBV5-4	CASSPTSGGQETQYF
TRBJ2-2	TRBV4-1	CASSQEMTSNTGELFF
TRBJ2-7	TRBV15	CATSTGEGELNEQYF
TRBJ1-2	TRBV7-9	CASSPIGQIHGYTF
TRBJ1-2	TRBV5-6	CASSSRGNYGYTF
TRBJ2-7	TRBV6-5	CASSYSPGQTYEQYF
TRBJ1-2	TRBV27	CASSGGTGTGYTF
TRBJ2-5	TRBV15	CATSRDPREVGLRAIETQYF
TRBJ2-1	TRBV6-1	CASSVTSGRANEQFF
TRBJ1-2	TRBV29-1	CSVFPQGNGYTF
TRBJ1-1	TRBV6-5	CASSYSITLTNTEAFF
TRBJ1-1	TRBV29-1	CSGTGGGGTEAFF
TRBJ2-7	TRBV5-1	CASSLVGVGGRASHEQYF
TRBJ2-7	TRBV7-9	CASSPPGASGYEQYF
TRBJ2-3	TRBV5-4	CASTPGQGRDTQYF
TRBJ2-5	TRBV6-5	CASRNGMSETQYF
TRBJ2-7	TRBV6-5	CASRDRTGAVYEQYF
TRBJ2-3	TRBV6-1	CASSASTDPPQYF
TRBJ1-1	TRBV13	CASSLISDRGSTEAFF
TRBJ2-2	TRBV7-3	CASSSQGTGELFF
TRBJ2-1	TRBV7-9	CASSLDRVSYNEQFF
TRBJ2-5	TRBV9	CASSAIGQFGETQYF
TRBJ2-5	TRBV5-4	CASRTGGETQYF
TRBJ2-1	TRBV6-5	CASNYAASGYNEQFF
TRBJ1-1	TRBV5-4	CASSLGTGDYTEAFF
TRBJ2-2	TRBV5-1	CASSLGPTGELFF
TRBJ2-3	TRBV7-2	CASRDKGGGADTQYF
TRBJ1-1	TRBV7-6	CASSTGAGQRVAEAFF
TRBJ1-1	TRBV7-9	CASSPSEHREAFF
TRBJ2-5	TRBV9	CASSVGQGRQETQYF
TRBJ1-1	TRBV6-6	CASSPRDWYTEAFF
TRBJ1-6	TRBV9	CASGTSSGVNNSPLHF
TRBJ2-3	TRBV4-3	CASSQELAGGRGPDTQYF
TRBJ2-7	TRBV5-1	CASTLYGTGFSEQYF
TRBJ1-1	TRBV5-1	CASSQNTEAFF
TRBJ2-1	TRBV7-9	CASSFGLSYNEQFF
TRBJ1-5	TRBV6-1	CASRSNSNQPQHF
TRBJ2-5	TRBV6-5	CASSYRSRETQYF
TRBJ1-2	TRBV6-5	CASSRQGGGYGYTF
TRBJ1-4	TRBV5-4	CASSRGSELFF
TRBJ1-2	TRBV15	CATSRVSPTGYGYTF
TRBJ2-1	TRBV7-7	CASRDGAGVGEQFF
TRBJ1-6	TRBV9	CASSDRPGGSSPFHF
TRBJ1-1	TRBV13	CASSLESGNTEAFF
TRBJ1-4	TRBV5-6	CASSPAGTGLGEKLFF
TRBJ1-5	TRBV27	CASSPTGNQPQHF
TRBJ2-7	TRBV4-2	CASSQGRTGYEQYF
TRBJ2-1	TRBV5-1	CASSQPTGGGYNEQFF